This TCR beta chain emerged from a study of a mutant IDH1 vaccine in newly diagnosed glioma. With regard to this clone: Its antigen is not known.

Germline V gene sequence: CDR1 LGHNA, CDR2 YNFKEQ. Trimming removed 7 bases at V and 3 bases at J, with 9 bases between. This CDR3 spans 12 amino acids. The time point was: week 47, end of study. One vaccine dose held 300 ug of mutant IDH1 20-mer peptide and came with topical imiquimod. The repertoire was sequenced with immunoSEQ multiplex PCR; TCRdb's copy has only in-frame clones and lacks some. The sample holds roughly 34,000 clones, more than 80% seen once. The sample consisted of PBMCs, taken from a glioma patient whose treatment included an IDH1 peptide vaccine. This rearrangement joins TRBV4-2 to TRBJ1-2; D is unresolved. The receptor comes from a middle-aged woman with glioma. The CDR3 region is CASILRDYGYTF. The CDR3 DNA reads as TGTGCCAGCATCCTAAGGGACTATGGCTACACCTTC.